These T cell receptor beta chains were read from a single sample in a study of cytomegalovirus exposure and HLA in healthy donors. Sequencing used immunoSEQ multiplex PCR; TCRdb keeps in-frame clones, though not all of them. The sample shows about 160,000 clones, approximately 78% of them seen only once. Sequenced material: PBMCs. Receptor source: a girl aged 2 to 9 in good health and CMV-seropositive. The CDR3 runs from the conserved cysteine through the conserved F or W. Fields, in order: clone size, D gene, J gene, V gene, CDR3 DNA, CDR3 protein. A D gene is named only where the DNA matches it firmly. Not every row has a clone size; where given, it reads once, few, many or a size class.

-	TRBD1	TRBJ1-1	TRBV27	TGTGCCAGCAGTCGTAAACAGGGGGCTGAAGCTTTCTTT	CASSRKQGAEAFF
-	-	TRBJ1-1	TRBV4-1	TGCGCCAGCAGTCGAACCGAGCAGGCTGCGGCTTTCTTT	CASSRTEQAAAFF
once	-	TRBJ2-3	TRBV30	TGTGCCTGGACAGGGGGGAGCACAGATACGCAGTATTTT	CAWTGGSTDTQYF
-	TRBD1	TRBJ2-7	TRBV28	TGTGCCAGCAGTCCCACAGGGGGCCCCTCCTACGAGCAGTACTTC	CASSPTGGPSYEQYF
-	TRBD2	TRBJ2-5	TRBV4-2	TGTGCCAGCAGCCAGCTAGCGGCGCAAGAGACCCAGTACTTC	CASSQLAAQETQYF
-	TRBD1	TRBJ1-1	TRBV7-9	TGTGCCAGCAGCTTATTCTCTGGGGGGGGGACAGGTGAAGCTTTCTTT	CASSLFSGGGTGEAFF
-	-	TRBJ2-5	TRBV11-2	TGTGCCAGCAGCTTTTCAGGGGAAGAGACCCAGTACTTC	CASSFSGEETQYF
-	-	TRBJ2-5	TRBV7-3	TGTGCCAGCAGCCTCGTGTCCCAAGAGACCCAGTACTTC	CASSLVSQETQYF
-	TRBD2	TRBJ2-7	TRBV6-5	TGTGCCAGCAGATCGCGGACTAGCGGGTACGAGCAGTACTTC	CASRSRTSGYEQYF
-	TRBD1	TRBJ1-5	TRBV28	TGTGCCAGCAGTTCTACAGGGGGTGGCGGGCCCCAGCATTTT	CASSSTGGGGPQHF
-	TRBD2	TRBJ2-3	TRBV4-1	TGCGCCAGCAGCCAAGGTATTAGCGGGAGTCGAGATACGCAGTATTTT	CASSQGISGSRDTQYF
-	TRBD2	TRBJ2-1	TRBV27	TGTGCCAGCACCCTTTATAGGTCCCTTAGCGGGAAAAGTGAGCAGTTCTTC	CASTLYRSLSGKSEQFF
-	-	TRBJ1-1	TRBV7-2	TGTGCCAGCCTTCGGCGGTGGAACACTGAAGCTTTCTTT	CASLRRWNTEAFF
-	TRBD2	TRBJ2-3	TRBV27	TGTGCCACCTACAGGGCGGTGGGACTAGCGGGGATGTCAGGCACAGATACGCAGTATTTT	CATYRAVGLAGMSGTDTQYF
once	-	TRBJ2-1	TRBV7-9	TGTGCCAGCAGCCCAGGACAGTTCTACAATGAGCAGTTCTTC	CASSPGQFYNEQFF
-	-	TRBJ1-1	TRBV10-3	TGTGCCATCAGATCTTTACTTGGGGCCAACACTGAAGCTTTCTTT	CAIRSLLGANTEAFF
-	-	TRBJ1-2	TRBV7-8	TGTGCCAGCAGCTCCCATTTGACCGGGGACACATCTTTTAGGGAGGGCTACACCTTC	CASSSHLTGDTSFREGYTF
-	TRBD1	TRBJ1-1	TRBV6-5	TGTGCCAGCAGTTACATTAGGGGGCGGACTGAAGCTTTCTTT	CASSYIRGRTEAFF
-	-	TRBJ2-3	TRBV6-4	TGTGCCAGCAGTGACAGAGGGATCACAGATACGCAGTATTTT	CASSDRGITDTQYF
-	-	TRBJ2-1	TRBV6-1	TGTGCCATCGGGCCTAAGGGAGTCTATGAGCAGTTCTTC	CAIGPKGVYEQFF
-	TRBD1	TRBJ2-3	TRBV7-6	TGTGCCAGCAGCTTAGCTCTAGGACAGGAGACAGATACGCAGTATTTT	CASSLALGQETDTQYF
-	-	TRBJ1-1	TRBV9	TGTGCCAGCAGCTCGACAGGCTCAAACACTGAAGCTTTCTTT	CASSSTGSNTEAFF
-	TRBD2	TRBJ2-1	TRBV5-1	TGCGCCAGCAGCTTGGCTAGCGGGAGCACGGCTGAGCAGTTCTTC	CASSLASGSTAEQFF
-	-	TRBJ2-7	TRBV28	TGTGCCAGCAGTTTAAGCGGTCCCTACGAGCAGTACTTC	CASSLSGPYEQYF
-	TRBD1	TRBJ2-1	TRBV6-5	TGTGCCAGCAGTTACTGGTGGACAGGGAGCAATGAGCAGTTCTTC	CASSYWWTGSNEQFF
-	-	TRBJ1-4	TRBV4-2	TGTGCCAGCAGCCAAGCCGGCGGGGGAAATGAAAAACTGTTTTTT	CASSQAGGGNEKLFF
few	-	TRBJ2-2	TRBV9	TGTGCCAGCAGCCTGGGACATTCGAACACCGGGGAGCTGTTTTTT	CASSLGHSNTGELFF
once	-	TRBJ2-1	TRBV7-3	TGTGCCAGCAGCTTAAGCGTCTCCAATGAGCAGTTCTTC	CASSLSVSNEQFF
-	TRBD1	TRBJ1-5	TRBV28	TGTGCCAGCAGTCAGACAGGGGGAAATCAGCCCCAGCATTTT	CASSQTGGNQPQHF
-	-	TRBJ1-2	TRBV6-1	TGTGCCAGCAGTGAAACGGTGGCGGCCTATGGCTACACCTTC	CASSETVAAYGYTF
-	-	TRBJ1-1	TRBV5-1	TGCGCCAGCAGCTTCCCAGGGCTCACTGAAGCTTTCTTT	CASSFPGLTEAFF
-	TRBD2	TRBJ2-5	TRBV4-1	TGCGCCAGCAGCCCCGAAGCGGGGGGCCCCAGGACCCAGTACTTC	CASSPEAGGPRTQYF
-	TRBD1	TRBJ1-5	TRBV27	TGTGCCAGCAGTTTGTTGGGGACCTCGGGACAGGGAAATCAGCCCCAGCATTTT	CASSLLGTSGQGNQPQHF
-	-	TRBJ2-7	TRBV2	TGTGCCAGCAGTGAAGGCCAGGCCAGCTCCTACGAGCAGTACTTC	CASSEGQASSYEQYF
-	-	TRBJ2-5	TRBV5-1	TGCGCCAGCAGCTTGGTGAAGCGGCAAGAGACCCAGTACTTC	CASSLVKRQETQYF
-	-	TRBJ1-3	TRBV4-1	TGCGCCAGCAGCCATACAGTCCCTTCTGGAAACACCATATATTTT	CASSHTVPSGNTIYF
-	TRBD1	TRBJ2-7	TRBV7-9	TGTGCCAGCAGCAGATCGACAGGGTCCGACGAGCAGTACTTC	CASSRSTGSDEQYF
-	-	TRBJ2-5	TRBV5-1	TGCGCCAGCAGCTATCGGTACCAAGAGACCCAGTACTTC	CASSYRYQETQYF
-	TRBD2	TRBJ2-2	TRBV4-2	TGTGCCAGCCGGAGGGGACTAGCGGGCGTGACGAACACCGGGGAGCTGTTTTTT	CASRRGLAGVTNTGELFF
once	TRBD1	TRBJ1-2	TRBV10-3	TGTGCCATCAGTAGGACAGGGGAGGATGGCTACACCTTC	CAISRTGEDGYTF
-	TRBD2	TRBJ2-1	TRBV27	TGTGCCAGCAGTTTAGGCGGGAGGGCCAACAATGAGCAGTTCTTC	CASSLGGRANNEQFF
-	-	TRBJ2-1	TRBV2	TGTGCCAGCAGTAGGGACTCCAACAGGAATGAGCAGTTCTTC	CASSRDSNRNEQFF
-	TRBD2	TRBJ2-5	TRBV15	TGTGCCACCTCACAAGGCGGGAGTAAAGAGACCCAGTACTTC	CATSQGGSKETQYF
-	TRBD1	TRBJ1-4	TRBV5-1	TGCGCCAGTAAACCGGGACAGGGAGGTGAAAAACTGTTTTTT	CASKPGQGGEKLFF
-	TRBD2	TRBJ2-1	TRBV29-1	TGCAGCGCCGGACTAGGGATCACCACCTACCGGATTAGCTCCTACAATGAGCAGTTCTTC	CSAGLGITTYRISSYNEQFF
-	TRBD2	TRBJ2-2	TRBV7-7	TGTGCTAGCTCGCTAGCGGGAAGGGGCACCGGGGAGCTGTTTTTT	CASSLAGRGTGELFF
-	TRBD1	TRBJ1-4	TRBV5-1	TGCGCCAGCAGCTTGGGGGGACAGAAAAATGAAAAACTGTTTTTT	CASSLGGQKNEKLFF
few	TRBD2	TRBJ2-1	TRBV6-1	TGTGCCAGCAGTGAATATGCGGGAGGGTACAATGAGCAGTTCTTC	CASSEYAGGYNEQFF
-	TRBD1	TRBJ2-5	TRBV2	TGTGCCAGCAGTGGGACAGGGAGGTTAGAGACCCAGTACTTC	CASSGTGRLETQYF
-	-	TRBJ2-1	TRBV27	TGTGCCAGCAGGTTAGACAGTTACAATGAGCAGTTCTTC	CASRLDSYNEQFF
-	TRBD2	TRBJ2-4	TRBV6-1	TGTGCCAGCGCGGGGGTCCTAGCCAAAAACATTCAGTACTTC	CASAGVLAKNIQYF